The 24 T cell receptor beta chains below all came from one sample that was sequenced in a study of cytomegalovirus exposure and HLA in healthy donors. The PCR had 60 Vbeta and 13 Jbeta primers. Sequencing was performed with immunoSEQ multiplex PCR; in TCRdb, only in-frame clones are kept and a portion is missing. This table holds roughly 160,000 clones, approximately 79% found once. Sequenced input: PBMCs. The receptor set was obtained from a man in his forties or fifties in good health and CMV-seronegative.

The chain couples TRBV29-1 to TRBJ1-1; 7 nucleotides line up with TRBD1. V shed 5 bases, J shed 1 base, and the junction held 10 bases outside the gene matches. Germline lookup yields CDR1 SQVTM and CDR2 ANQGSEA. CDR3 size: 15 residues. CDR3 in DNA: TGCAGCGTTCGGTTCGTAGGGGGCCGGAACACTGAAGCTTTCTTT. This gives the protein CSVRFVGGRNTEAFF.

The gene calls are TRBV11-1 and TRBJ2-5; D unclear. This CDR3 is 12 amino acids long. The V and J ends lost 0 bases and 5 bases respectively, with 4 bases between them. Germline-derived CDR1 and CDR2 are SGHAT and FQDESV (reference sequence). The CDR3 is CASSLAEETQYF. The CDR3 region has the DNA TGTGCCAGCAGCTTAGCAGAGGAGACCCAGTACTTC.

The CDR3 DNA is TGTGCCAGCAGCCTCCAAATAACAGGGGAAGAGACCCAGTACTTC. This gives the protein CASSLQITGEETQYF. This sequence joins TRBV13 and TRBJ2-5; 7 bases are shared with TRBD1. V dropped 5 bases and J dropped 3; count of bases not matched to a gene: 9. CDR1 and CDR2 from the germline V gene are PRHDT and FYEKMQ (reference sequence). The CDR3 is made up of 15 amino acids.

The sample holds one count of this clone. V usage is TRBV2 and J usage is TRBJ2-1, with 7 positions matching TRBD2. Germline trimming cut 9 bases from V and 2 bases from J; bases unmatched to any gene: 10. CDR1 SNHLY and CDR2 FYNNEI come from the germline V gene. This CDR3 comprises 15 residues. In DNA, the CDR3 is TGTGCCAGTAGTAAAGGGGCGGGGGCCTACAATGAGCAGTTCTTC. Its translation: CASSKGAGAYNEQFF.

J is TRBJ2-7 and V is TRBV4-3; 8 bases are a match to TRBD1. Germline V gives CDR1 LGHNA, CDR2 YSLEER. With V trimmed by 3 bases and J by 4 bases, 11 bases remained unmatched. This CDR3 has 16 residues. The CDR3 here is CASSHWGRDRIYEQYF. The CDR3 bases are TGCGCCAGCAGCCATTGGGGCCGGGACAGGATATACGAGCAGTACTTC.

V gene TRBV5-6 combines with J gene TRBJ2-1; maybe TRBD2 (6 bases). The germline V and J ends were trimmed by 2 bases and 4 bases, with 13 bases remaining between them. Per germline, CDR1 SGHDT and CDR2 YYEEEE. The CDR3 contains 15 residues. In DNA form, the CDR3 reads TGTGCCAGCAGCTTTAGGGCGGGGAGGTACAATGAGCAGTTCTTC. Translating gives CASSFRAGRYNEQFF.

This chain links TRBV7-9 with TRBJ2-7, with TRBD1 matching over 7 bases. Per the germline V gene, CDR1 is SEHNR and CDR2 is FQNEAQ (reference sequence). The CDR3 is made up of 15 amino acids. The junction had 8 bases not matched to a gene; V was cut back by 3 bases and J by 3 bases. The chain's CDR3 is CASSFRETGIYEQYF. The CDR3 DNA is TGTGCCAGCAGCTTTAGAGAGACAGGGATCTACGAGCAGTACTTC.

This clone was picked up a small number of times. The chain employs TRBV6-4 and TRBJ1-1; D gene ambiguous. V lost 3 bases and J 5 bases, leaving 16 bases between the germline ends. CDR1 MRHNA and CDR2 SNTAGT come from the germline V gene. The CDR3 contains 15 residues. The CDR3: CASSEMSVHPTEAFF. For the CDR3, the DNA is TGTGCCAGCAGTGAGATGTCGGTCCACCCAACTGAAGCTTTCTTT.

The V call is TRBV7-9, the J call TRBJ1-4, with D maybe TRBD1 (6 bases). The CDR3 extends over 16 amino acids. CDR1 and CDR2 (germline): SEHNR, FQNEAQ (reference sequence). V was clipped by 5 bases and J by 3 bases, with 16 bases between them. DNA of the CDR3: TGTGCCAGCAGCGGCGCGAGGACAGAATCTAATGAAAAACTGTTTTTT. Translated, it gives CASSGARTESNEKLFF.

The genes are TRBV5-5 and TRBJ2-3, with 13 nucleotides matching TRBD2. With 0 bases clipped from V and 4 bases from J, the junction kept 2 bases outside the gene matches. This CDR3 comprises 16 residues. In germline, CDR1 is SGHKS, CDR2 YYEKEE (reference sequence). The CDR3 sequence is CASSLGTSGGADTQYF. In DNA form, the CDR3 reads TGTGCCAGCAGCTTGGGGACTAGCGGGGGCGCAGATACGCAGTATTTT.

The V and J genes are TRBV9 and TRBJ2-3; maybe TRBD2 (6 bases). V lost 6 bases and J 2 bases, leaving 22 bases between the germline ends. Germline CDR1 SGDLS, CDR2 YYNGEE. The CDR3 is 17 amino acids. The CDR3 is CASTTQGGGVITDTQYF. Here the CDR3 DNA reads TGTGCCAGCACCACCCAGGGAGGCGGGGTGATCACAGATACGCAGTATTTT.

This rearrangement joins TRBV5-1 to TRBJ1-6, with a possible D match to TRBD1 (5 bases). The CDR3 consists of 15 residues. Germline CDR1 SGHRS, CDR2 YFSETQ. V was shortened by 0 bases and J by 8 bases, with 12 bases between the two germline ends. CDR3 amino acids: CASSLGGTQDSPLHF. Written as DNA, the CDR3 is TGCGCCAGCAGCTTGGGCGGGACGCAGGATTCACCCCTCCACTTT.

The rearrangement links TRBV7-2 to TRBJ2-3; the D is unclear. V was pared by 1 base and J by 1 base, with 6 bases between. Germline loops: CDR1 SGHTA, CDR2 FQGNSA. The CDR3 loop spans 14 amino acids. The CDR3 nucleotides read TGTGCCAGCAGCTTAGGTCCGGGCACAGATACGCAGTATTTT. It is translated as CASSLGPGTDTQYF.

The chain links TRBV6-1 to TRBJ1-5; TRBD1 matches at 9 bases. Germline CDR1 reads MNHNS; CDR2 reads SASEGT. The CDR3 is 18 amino acids. Trimming cost V 4 bases and J 0 bases; bases outside gene matches: 10. The CDR3 bases are TGTGCCAGCAGTGCCGGACAGGGGTTGGGGTATAGCAATCAGCCCCAGCATTTT. Translating gives CASSAGQGLGYSNQPQHF.

This sequence joins TRBV5-1 and TRBJ2-5; 10 bases fit TRBD2. The CDR3 has 16 amino acids. Germline V gives CDR1 SGHRS, CDR2 YFSETQ. J gave up 4 bases and V 3 bases, and 9 bases lay outside the gene matches. This chain's CDR3 is CASSSNSGGLRETQYF. The DNA for the CDR3 is TGCGCCAGCAGCTCTAATAGCGGGGGGCTACGAGAGACCCAGTACTTC.

The chain employs TRBV7-2 and TRBJ2-3; 10 bases line up with TRBD2. Per germline, CDR1 SGHTA and CDR2 FQGNSA. J lost 14 bases, V lost 2 bases, and 10 bases had no gene match. The CDR3 loop spans 14 amino acids. As DNA, the CDR3 is TGTGCCAGCAGCTTACTTGGCTTAGCGGGGGGCCGGTATTTT. Residues: CASSLLGLAGGRYF.

The V and J genes are TRBV29-1 and TRBJ1-2, with a weak D call TRBD1 (5 bases). The CDR3 totals 14 residues. Germline V gives CDR1 SQVTM, CDR2 ANQGSEA. V gave up 7 bases and J gave up 4 bases, with 19 bases separating them. CDR3: CSARRTTDGYGYTF. CDR3 DNA sequence: TGCAGCGCTCGGAGAACGACAGACGGCTATGGCTACACCTTC.

The J gene is TRBJ2-1, the V gene TRBV7-9; TRBD2 might be the D (6 bases). CDR3 length: 15 amino acids. Per germline, CDR1 SEHNR and CDR2 FQNEAQ (reference sequence). Trimming cost V 4 bases and J 6 bases, with 16 bases left between them. For the CDR3, the DNA is TGTGCCAGCAGCTACCTCGCGTCGGGGGTCAATGAGCAGTTCTTC. Translation: CASSYLASGVNEQFF.

This clone occurred a few times. The rearrangement joins TRBV5-6 to TRBJ1-4, with 9 bases identical to TRBD1. With 2 bases clipped from V and 8 bases from J, the junction kept 7 bases outside the gene matches. This CDR3 spans 15 amino acids. CDR1 is SGHDT, CDR2 YYEEEE, per germline. This CDR3 is CASSFRDRVVEKLFF. The CDR3 DNA follows: TGTGCCAGCAGCTTCCGGGACAGGGTAGTGGAAAAACTGTTTTTT.

This chain connects TRBV6-1 to TRBJ2-3, with 9 bases fitting TRBD2. The CDR3 loop spans 15 amino acids. Germline V CDR1 and CDR2: MNHNS, SASEGT. With 0 bases clipped from V and 8 bases from J, the junction kept 6 bases outside the gene matches. The chain's CDR3 is CASSEAGGGAATQYF. The CDR3 DNA is TGTGCCAGCAGTGAAGCGGGCGGGGGGGCCGCTACGCAGTATTTT.

This chain uses TRBV4-1 with TRBJ2-1; the match to TRBD2 covers 16 bases. The V and J ends lost 3 bases and 7 bases, in that order; junction bases with no gene match: 3. The CDR3 runs to 16 residues. The germline V gene encodes CDR1 MGHRA and CDR2 YSYEKL. CDR3 amino acids: CASSQGLAGGENEQFF. Written as DNA, the CDR3 is TGCGCCAGCAGCCAGGGACTAGCGGGGGGGGAGAATGAGCAGTTCTTC.

The genes are TRBV28 and TRBJ1-1; a weak D match, TRBD1 (5 bases). The CDR3 has 12 amino acids. Germline assignment: CDR1 MDHEN and CDR2 SYDVKM. The V gene lost 3 bases and the J gene lost 11 bases, with 13 bases spanning the gap. The CDR3 nucleotides are TGTGCCAGCAGTTTGGGGGGAGCGTGGGCTTTCTTT. This encodes CASSLGGAWAFF.

The chain links TRBV30 to TRBJ1-6; the match to TRBD1 covers 7 bases. The CDR3 sequence is 19 residues long. The trim removed 0 bases at V and 0 bases at J, leaving 11 bases unmatched. The germline gives CDR1 GTSNPN, CDR2 SVGIG (reference sequence). The CDR3 loop is CAWSVGQDPWGSYNSPLHF. CDR3 bases: TGTGCCTGGAGTGTAGGACAGGATCCTTGGGGCTCCTATAATTCACCCCTCCACTTT.

A remark on this clone: The identical CDR3 is also encoded by other nucleotide sequences in the sample. The chain joins TRBV18 to TRBJ1-1; a weak D match, TRBD1 (6 bases). The germline V and J ends were trimmed by 6 bases and 5 bases, with 19 bases remaining between them. The CDR3 runs to 15 residues. Germline loops: CDR1 KGHSH, CDR2 LQKENI. CDR3 region: CASSPTGGQGTEAFF. DNA of the CDR3: TGTGCCAGCTCCCCTACGGGGGGCCAGGGAACTGAAGCTTTCTTT.